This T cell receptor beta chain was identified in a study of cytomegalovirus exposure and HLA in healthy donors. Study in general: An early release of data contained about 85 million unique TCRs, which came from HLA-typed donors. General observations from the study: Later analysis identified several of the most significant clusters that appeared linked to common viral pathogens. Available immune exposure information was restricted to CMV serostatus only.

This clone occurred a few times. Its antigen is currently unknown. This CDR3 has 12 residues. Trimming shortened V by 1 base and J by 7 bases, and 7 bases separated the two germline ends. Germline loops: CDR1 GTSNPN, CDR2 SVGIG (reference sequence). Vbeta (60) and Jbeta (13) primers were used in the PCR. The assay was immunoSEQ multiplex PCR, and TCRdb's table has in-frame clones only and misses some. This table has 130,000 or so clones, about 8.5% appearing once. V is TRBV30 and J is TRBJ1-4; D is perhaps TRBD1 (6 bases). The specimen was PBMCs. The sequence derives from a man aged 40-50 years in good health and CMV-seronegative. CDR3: CAWSEQGEKLFF. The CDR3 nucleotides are TGTGCCTGGAGTGAACAGGGTGAAAAACTGTTTTTT.